These 25 T cell receptor beta chains were sequenced from one sample in a study of beta chain features in type 1 diabetes. Expressed TCRB transcripts got sequenced, as all isolated RNA was reverse transcribed. Produced via immunoSEQ multiplex PCR; TCRdb's table is partial and in-frame only. The repertoire holds about 200,000 clones, around 9.9% seen once, with 1% to 1.5% in the top ten. Source material: central memory CD4+ T cells from blood. These receptors were taken from a man aged 18 to 30 in good health.

This clone has ten or more counts. V and J are TRBV4-2 and TRBJ1-5; a possible D gene is TRBD1 (5 bases). The V and J ends lost 0 bases and 6 bases respectively, with 6 bases between them. CDR3 length: 13 residues. CDR1 and CDR2 (germline): LGHNA, YNFKEQ. The DNA for the CDR3 is TGTGCCAGCAGCCAAGAGAGGGGTCAGCCCCAGCATTTT. Protein product: CASSQERGQPQHF.

This clone was counted many times. This rearrangement joins TRBV2 to TRBJ2-7; possible D gene TRBD1, 6 bases. The V gene's germline CDR1 is SNHLY and CDR2 FYNNEI. Trimming pared 6 bases from V and 4 bases from J, leaving 10 bases between. The CDR3 is 12 residues long. The CDR3 sequence is CASSWTDYEQYF. CDR3 bases: TGTGCCAGCAGCTGGACAGATTACGAGCAGTACTTC.

In this sample, this clone turned up many times. Other nucleotide sequences from this sample produce the same CDR3. This rearrangement joins TRBV30 to TRBJ1-5; D is unclear. V was shortened by 1 base and J by 7 bases, with 8 bases between the two germline ends. Germline CDR1 reads GTSNPN; CDR2 reads SVGIG (reference sequence). This CDR3 spans 12 amino acids. CDR3 protein: CAWSGGAQPQHF. CDR3 coding DNA: TGTGCCTGGAGTGGCGGCGCCCAGCCCCAGCATTTT.

This clone was seen only a few times. The CDR3 DNA sequence: TGTGCCACCAGCAGAGACAGTAACCCGGTATGGGAGCAGTACTTC. This encodes CATSRDSNPVWEQYF. The chain employs TRBV15 and TRBJ2-7, with D unresolved. Trimming pared 0 bases from V and 7 bases from J, leaving 16 bases between. The CDR3 is made up of 15 amino acids. Germline values: CDR1 LNHNV, CDR2 YYDKDF (reference sequence).

This clone came up many times. This sequence joins TRBV14 and TRBJ2-1, with 7 positions matching TRBD2. The germline V gene encodes CDR1 SGHDN and CDR2 FVKESK. The CDR3 is 17 residues long. The J segment lost 4 bases and the V segment lost 5 bases, leaving 14 bases of the junction unmatched. The CDR3 sequence is CASSSPRRGTWYNEQFF. In nucleotides, the CDR3 is TGTGCCAGCAGCTCTCCACGGCGGGGGACGTGGTACAATGAGCAGTTCTTC. Full variable domain (remainder filled in from reference TRBV14 and TRBJ2-1): EAGVTQFPSHSVIEKGQTVTLRCDPISGHDNLYWYRRVMGKEIKFLLHFVKESKQDESGMPNNRFLAERTGGTYSTLKVQPAELEDSGVYFCASSSPRRGTWYNEQFFGPGTRLTVL.

Here the CDR3 reads CASSQQSQVSNQPQHF. The CDR3, as DNA: TGCGCCAGCAGCCAGCAGTCTCAGGTTAGCAATCAGCCCCAGCATTTT. V usage is TRBV4-1 and J usage is TRBJ1-5, with D hard to call. V lost 3 bases to trimming and J lost 0 bases, with 12 bases between them. Germline V gives CDR1 MGHRA, CDR2 YSYEKL. The CDR3 totals 16 residues.

The chain carries TRBV2 and TRBJ2-2; weak D call: TRBD1 (5 bases). Trimming shortened V by 7 bases and J by 4 bases, and 13 bases separated the two germline ends. From germline, CDR1 is SNHLY and CDR2 FYNNEI. The CDR3 is made up of 14 amino acids. CDR3 sequence reads: CASNSREITGELFF. In DNA form, the CDR3 reads TGTGCCAGCAACAGCAGGGAAATCACCGGGGAGCTGTTTTTT.

This clone was seen a handful of times. V and J are TRBV5-6 and TRBJ2-7, with 8 bases matching TRBD2. The junction had 9 bases not matched to a gene; V was cut back by 3 bases and J by 4 bases. This CDR3 comprises 15 residues. Germline V CDR1 and CDR2: SGHDT, YYEEEE. CDR3 residues: CASSSLAGPSYEQYF. For the CDR3, the DNA is TGTGCCAGCAGCTCGCTAGCGGGCCCCTCGTACGAGCAGTACTTC.

This chain links TRBV29-1 with TRBJ1-4; D not resolved. Per the germline V gene, CDR1 is SQVTM and CDR2 is ANQGSEA. V lost 5 bases, J lost 7 bases, and 14 bases lay in between. This CDR3 has 13 residues. This CDR3 is CSVLSPESEKLFF. For the CDR3, the DNA is TGCAGCGTTCTCTCTCCGGAAAGTGAAAAACTGTTTTTT.

This clone was seen ten or more times. The rearrangement joins TRBV30 to TRBJ2-1; tentatively, D is TRBD1 (5 bases). V shed 2 bases and J shed 8 bases, with 10 bases lying between them. This CDR3 spans 12 amino acids. Germline V gene lookup returns CDR1 GTSNPN and CDR2 SVGIG (reference sequence). The CDR3 sequence is CAWSPSGHEQFF. CDR3 bases: TGTGCCTGGAGTCCTTCAGGGCATGAGCAGTTCTTC.

Concerning this clone itself: This may be a read error: a much more frequent sequence differs by one nucleotide. V usage is TRBV5-4 and J usage is TRBJ1-1, with 7 positions matching TRBD1. CDR1 is SGHNT, CDR2 YYREEE, per germline (reference sequence). The V and J ends lost 4 bases and 1 base, in that order; junction bases with no gene match: 4. CDR3 size: 14 residues. In DNA form, the CDR3 reads TGTGCCAGCAGCGCACAGGGGACGAACACTGAAGCTTTCTTT. It encodes CASSAQGTNTEAFF.

In its sample, this clone was seen a few times. The chain links TRBV30 to TRBJ2-7; D gene unclear. This CDR3 has 11 amino acids. The V gene's germline CDR1 is GTSNPN and CDR2 SVGIG (reference sequence). The germline V and J ends were trimmed by 0 bases and 5 bases, with 5 bases remaining between them. The CDR3 DNA reads as TGTGCCTGGAGTGTAAGGAACGAGCAGTACTTC. It translates to CAWSVRNEQYF.

This clone was picked up many times. The sample holds other DNA sequences that translate to the same CDR3. The rearrangement joins TRBV29-1 to TRBJ2-7; D is possibly TRBD2 (7 bases). Trimming stripped 7 bases from V and 5 bases from J, with 12 bases between. This CDR3 contains 11 residues. Germline loops: CDR1 SQVTM, CDR2 ANQGSEA. CDR3 in amino acids: CSGLGGDEQYF. The CDR3 DNA follows: TGCAGCGGTCTAGGGGGGGACGAGCAGTACTTC.

This clone was found many times. This sequence joins TRBV6-4 and TRBJ2-3; TRBD2 matches at 14 bases. This CDR3 has 16 amino acids. The germline V gene encodes CDR1 MRHNA and CDR2 SNTAGT. V was pared by 8 bases and J by 3 bases, with 7 bases of the junction left unmatched. The DNA for the CDR3 is TGTGCCAGCGGGCCCGGGACTAGCGGGAGTACAGATACGCAGTATTTT. It specifies CASGPGTSGSTDTQYF.

This clone has only a few counts. The V gene is TRBV5-4, the J gene TRBJ2-1; D might be TRBD2 (6 bases). V gave up 0 bases and J gave up 5 bases, with 6 bases separating them. Germline CDR1 is SGHNT and CDR2 is YYREEE (reference sequence). This CDR3 spans 13 amino acids. CDR3 sequence reads: CASSLAGDNEQFF. DNA for the CDR3: TGTGCCAGCAGCTTGGCGGGAGACAATGAGCAGTTCTTC. Full variable domain (rest looked up from reference TRBV5-4 and TRBJ2-1): ETGVTQSPTHLIKTRGQQVTLRCSSQSGHNTVSWYQQALGQGPQFIFQYYREEENGRGNFPPRFSGLQFPNYSSELNVNALELDDSALYLCASSLAGDNEQFFGPGTRLTVL.

With respect to this clone: This may be a read error, as it is one base from a much larger clone. Within the sample, other DNA sequences also encode this same CDR3. V is TRBV7-2 and J is TRBJ2-7; D gene unclear. This CDR3 is built from 12 residues. CDR1 SGHTA and CDR2 FQGNSA come from the germline V gene. V was pared by 1 base and J by 3 bases, with 4 bases between. CDR3 amino acids: CASSLDYYEQYF. In DNA, the CDR3 is TGTGCCAGCAGCTTAGATTACTACGAGCAGTACTTC.

In this sample, this clone turned up many times. V usage is TRBV9 and J usage is TRBJ1-2; D gene ambiguous. V lost 4 bases and J 5 bases, leaving 12 bases between the germline ends. Germline CDR1 and CDR2: SGDLS and YYNGEE. The CDR3 loop spans 13 amino acids. CDR3 nucleotides: TGTGCCAGCAGCCCGGGGATCGGATATGGCTACACCTTC. This sequence encodes CASSPGIGYGYTF.

This clone turned up a few times. The chain uses TRBV4-3 and TRBJ2-1; D could derive from TRBD1 or TRBD2 (5 bases each). This CDR3 is 14 amino acids long. Trimming took 4 bases from V and 2 from J, leaving 9 bases between them. CDR1 is LGHNA, CDR2 YSLEER, per germline. The CDR3 DNA follows: TGCGCCAGCAGCCGGGACGCAACCTACAATGAGCAGTTCTTC. It encodes CASSRDATYNEQFF.

V gene TRBV5-1 combines with J gene TRBJ2-7, with a tentative D call TRBD2 (5 bases). Germline values: CDR1 SGHRS, CDR2 YFSETQ. V was pared by 0 bases and J by 6 bases, with 10 bases between. The CDR3 contains 13 residues. This CDR3 reads CASSLEFGGEQYF. CDR3 bases: TGCGCCAGCAGCTTGGAATTTGGAGGCGAGCAGTACTTC.

The chain is built from TRBV30 and TRBJ2-3; 12 bases are shared with TRBD2. CDR1 GTSNPN and CDR2 SVGIG come from the germline V gene (reference sequence). CDR3 length equals 16 residues. The V gene end was trimmed by 1 base and the J gene end by 5 bases; junction bases not matched to a gene: 7. CDR3 sequence (DNA): TGTGCCTGGAGTGGCAGTAGACTAGCGGGAGAAGATACGCAGTATTTT. Translating gives CAWSGSRLAGEDTQYF.

This clone has only a few counts. This rearrangement joins TRBV19 to TRBJ1-1, with D unresolved. The CDR3 covers 14 residues. Germline V CDR1 and CDR2: LNHDA, SQIVND (reference sequence). V was pared by 3 bases and J by 4 bases, with 12 bases between. For the CDR3, the DNA is TGTGCCAGTAGTATCGGCAATATCGCCACTGAAGCTTTCTTT. Translating it yields CASSIGNIATEAFF. Supplemented by reference TRBV19 and TRBJ1-1, the full variable domain reads DGGITQSPKYLFRKEGQNVTLSCEQNLNHDAMYWYRQDPGQGLRLIYYSQIVNDFQKGDIAEGYSVSREKKESFPLTVTSAQKNPTAFYLCASSIGNIATEAFFGQGTRLTVV.

The sample holds many counts of this clone. This rearrangement joins TRBV19 to TRBJ2-1; 9 positions agree with TRBD2. V dropped 3 bases and J dropped 6; count of bases not matched to a gene: 3. Looked up from germline, CDR1 is LNHDA and CDR2 is SQIVND (reference sequence). CDR3 length: 14 amino acids. CDR3 sequence: CASSMGLAGNEQFF. CDR3 sequence (DNA): TGTGCCAGTAGTATGGGACTAGCTGGCAATGAGCAGTTCTTC.

V is TRBV27 and J is TRBJ2-7; 10 positions agree with TRBD2. J lost 3 bases, V lost 6 bases, and 5 bases had no gene match. The CDR3 sequence is 14 residues long. CDR1 MNHEY and CDR2 SMNVEV come from the germline V gene (reference sequence). The CDR3 is CASRRLAGHYEQYF. The CDR3 bases are TGTGCCAGCAGAAGACTAGCGGGCCACTACGAGCAGTACTTC.

This clone was counted only a few times. The rearrangement uses TRBV27 and TRBJ2-7; the match to TRBD1 covers 7 bases. CDR1 is MNHEY, CDR2 SMNVEV, per germline (reference sequence). There are 15 residues in the CDR3. With 3 bases clipped from V and 3 bases from J, the junction kept 8 bases outside the gene matches. The CDR3 DNA is TGTGCCAGCAGTTTCGGACAGGATTCTTTCTACGAGCAGTACTTC. It encodes CASSFGQDSFYEQYF.

In DNA form, the CDR3 reads TGTGCCAGCAGCTTGGTCAGGGGGGACAGGGCGGGCAATGAGCAGTTCTTC. It is translated as CASSLVRGDRAGNEQFF. The chain carries TRBV7-8 and TRBJ2-1; 9 bases line up with TRBD1. Germline trimming cut 3 bases from V and 6 bases from J; bases unmatched to any gene: 12. Germline V lookup: CDR1 SGHVS, CDR2 FQNEAQ. This CDR3 is 17 amino acids long.